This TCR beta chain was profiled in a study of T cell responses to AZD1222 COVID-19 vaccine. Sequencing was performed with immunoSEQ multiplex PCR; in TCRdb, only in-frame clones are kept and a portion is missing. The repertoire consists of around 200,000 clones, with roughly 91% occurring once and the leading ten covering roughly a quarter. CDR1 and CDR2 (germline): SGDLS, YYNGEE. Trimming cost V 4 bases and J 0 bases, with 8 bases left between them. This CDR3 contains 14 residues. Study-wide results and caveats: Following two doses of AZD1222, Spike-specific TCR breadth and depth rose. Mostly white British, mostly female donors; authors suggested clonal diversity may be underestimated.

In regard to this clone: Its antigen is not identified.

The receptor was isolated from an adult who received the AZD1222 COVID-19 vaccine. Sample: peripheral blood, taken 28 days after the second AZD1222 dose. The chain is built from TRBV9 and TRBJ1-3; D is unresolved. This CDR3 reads CASSLASSGNTIYF. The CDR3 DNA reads TGTGCCAGCAGCTTGGCCAGCTCTGGAAACACCATATATTTT.